This TCR beta chain was sequenced during a study of blood T cell repertoires in COVID-19. Study details: COVID-19 samples, acute and convalescent, were from the United States, Italy and Spain. PBMCs, B-cell-depleted T cells, or T cells provided the cDNA or gDNA that made up the material.

In the original processing: It was from reference gene primer amplification that nucleated cell counts were estimated. Clones were sequenced by immunoSEQ multiplex PCR, and TCRdb holds only the in-frame ones, with some missing. D and trimming were read from the DNA, whereas the V and J calls and clone size are those reported in that table. The sample holds hundreds of thousands of clones, 70% to 90% seen once. V gave up 4 bases and J gave up 8 bases, with 14 bases separating them. CDR1 is LGHDT and CDR2 is YNNKEL in the germline V gene (reference sequence). The CDR3 runs 13 residues. One Seattle source followed patients from active infection through their disease course. This clone was found once.

The material sequenced was peripheral blood. This clonotype was obtained from a woman in her 70s with COVID-19, enrolled during active disease. The J gene is TRBJ1-2, the V gene TRBV3-1 (or the pseudogene TRBV3-2); possible D gene TRBD1, 5 bases. The CDR3 loop is CASSLLRQQGYTF. The CDR3, as DNA: TGTGCCAGCAGCCTACTGAGACAGCAAGGCTACACCTTC.